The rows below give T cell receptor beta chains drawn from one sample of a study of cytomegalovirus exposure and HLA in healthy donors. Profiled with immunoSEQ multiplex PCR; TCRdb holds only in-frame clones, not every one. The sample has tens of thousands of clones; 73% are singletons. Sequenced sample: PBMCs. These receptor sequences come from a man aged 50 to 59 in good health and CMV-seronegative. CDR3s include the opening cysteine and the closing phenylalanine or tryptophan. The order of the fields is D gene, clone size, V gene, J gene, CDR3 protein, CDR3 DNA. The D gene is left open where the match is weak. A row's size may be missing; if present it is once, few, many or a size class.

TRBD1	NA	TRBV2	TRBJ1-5	CASSRQGPKQPQHF	TGTGCCAGCAGTCGACAGGGGCCGAAGCAGCCCCAGCATTTT
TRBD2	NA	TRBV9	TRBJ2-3	CASSDTLLAGGTDTQYF	TGTGCCAGCAGCGACACCTTACTAGCGGGGGGTACAGATACGCAGTATTTT
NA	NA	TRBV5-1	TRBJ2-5	CASSPLGTYQETQYF	TGCGCCAGCAGCCCTCTAGGGACATACCAAGAGACCCAGTACTTC
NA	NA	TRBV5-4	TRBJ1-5	CASSFRGAQPQHF	TGTGCCAGCAGCTTTAGGGGTGCTCAGCCCCAGCATTTT
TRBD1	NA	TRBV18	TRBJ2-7	CASSPGPGGRSAYEQYF	TGTGCCAGCTCACCAGGGCCAGGGGGTCGTTCAGCCTACGAGCAGTACTTC
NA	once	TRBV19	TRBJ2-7	CASISGREQYF	TGTGCCAGTATTTCAGGGCGCGAGCAGTACTTC
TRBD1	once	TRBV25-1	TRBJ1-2	CASSGTGVRGYTF	TGTGCCAGCAGTGGAACAGGGGTGAGGGGCTACACCTTC
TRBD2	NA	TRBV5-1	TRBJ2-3	CASSLGTSGTDTQYF	TGCGCCAGCAGCCTAGGGACTAGCGGAACAGATACGCAGTATTTT
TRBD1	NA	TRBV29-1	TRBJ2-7	CSVASPRQGYEQYF	TGCAGCGTTGCCTCACCTCGACAGGGCTACGAGCAGTACTTC
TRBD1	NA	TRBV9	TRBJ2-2	CASSTNRGSGELFF	TGTGCCAGCAGCACCAACAGGGGGTCCGGGGAGCTGTTTTTT
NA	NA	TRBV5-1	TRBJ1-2	CASSLEAGQVYNYGYTF	TGCGCCAGCAGCTTGGAAGCAGGGCAAGTTTATAACTATGGCTACACCTTC
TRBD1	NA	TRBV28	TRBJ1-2	CASSPPDRNNYGYTF	TGTGCCAGCAGTCCCCCGGACAGGAACAACTATGGCTACACCTTC
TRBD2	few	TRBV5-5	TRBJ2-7	CASSLVGRSYEQYF	TGTGCCAGCAGCTTGGTCGGGAGGTCCTACGAGCAGTACTTC
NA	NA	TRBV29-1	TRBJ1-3	CSVEAGGGGNTIYF	TGCAGCGTTGAAGCTGGGGGCGGTGGAAACACCATATATTTT
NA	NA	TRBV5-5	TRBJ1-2	CASSLGRGNYGYTF	TGTGCCAGCAGCTTAGGTAGGGGAAACTATGGCTACACCTTC
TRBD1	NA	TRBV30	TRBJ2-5	CAWGQAGRETQYF	TGTGCCTGGGGACAGGCGGGCCGTGAGACCCAGTACTTC
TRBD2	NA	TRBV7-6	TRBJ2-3	CASSLRLAGGGDTQYF	TGTGCCAGCAGCTTAAGGCTAGCGGGGGGCGGAGATACGCAGTATTTT
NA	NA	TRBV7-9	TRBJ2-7	CASSQEGSSYEQYF	TGTGCCAGCAGCCAGGAGGGGAGCTCCTACGAGCAGTACTTC
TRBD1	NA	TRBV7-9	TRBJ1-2	CASSRTGGVGNYGYTF	TGTGCCAGCAGCCGGACAGGAGGGGTTGGTAACTATGGCTACACCTTC
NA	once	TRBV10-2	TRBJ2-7	CASSEDSSYEQYF	TGCGCCAGCAGTGAGGACAGCTCCTACGAGCAGTACTTC
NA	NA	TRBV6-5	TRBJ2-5	CASSYSSPGQETQYF	TGTGCCAGCAGTTACAGTTCCCCGGGGCAAGAGACCCAGTACTTC
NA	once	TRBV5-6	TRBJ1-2	CASTTDTTRNYGYTF	TGTGCCAGCACCACCGACACCACCAGGAACTATGGCTACACCTTC
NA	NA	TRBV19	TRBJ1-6	CARDLTAGISPLHF	TGTGCCAGGGACTTGACAGCGGGGATTTCACCCCTCCACTTT
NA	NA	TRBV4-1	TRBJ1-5	CASSHRLGNQPQHF	TGCGCCAGCAGCCACAGGCTGGGCAATCAGCCCCAGCATTTT
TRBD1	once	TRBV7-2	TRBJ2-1	CASSLRFIRGNYNEQFF	TGTGCCAGCAGCTTACGGTTTATCAGGGGGAACTACAATGAGCAGTTCTTC
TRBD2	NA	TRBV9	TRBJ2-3	CASSPVPGLAGGPTDTQYF	TGTGCCAGCAGCCCAGTCCCGGGACTAGCGGGGGGGCCAACAGATACGCAGTATTTT
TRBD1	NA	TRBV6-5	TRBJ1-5	CASRPDRGENQPQHF	TGTGCCAGCAGACCCGACAGGGGCGAGAATCAGCCCCAGCATTTT
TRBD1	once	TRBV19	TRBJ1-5	CASRPQGAINQPQHF	TGTGCCAGTAGGCCCCAGGGGGCGATCAATCAGCCCCAGCATTTT